This T cell receptor beta chain was sequenced during a study of blood T cell repertoires in COVID-19. For the study at large: Samples came from the United States, Italy and Spain, spanning acute and convalescent COVID-19. T cells, B-cell-depleted T cells, or PBMCs supplied cDNA or gDNA.

In the study's own analysis: Reference gene primer amplification yielded estimated nucleated cell counts. Only in-frame clones appear in the TCRdb table, and some are missing; sequencing was by immunoSEQ multiplex PCR. V and J calls and clone size are copied from that table; D and trimming were computed from the DNA. The table has approximately 200,000 clones, less than 95% seen once; the top ten hold about 0.8%. The Seattle patients, enrolled during active infection, were followed longitudinally. The receptor's source is a man between 25 and 39 years old with COVID-19, enrolled during active disease. The specimen sequenced was peripheral blood.

CDR3 sequence: CSVASGTGNQPQHF. The CDR3 DNA sequence: TGCAGCGTCGCCTCCGGGACAGGTAATCAGCCCCAGCATTTT. This chain uses TRBV29-1 with TRBJ1-5; 8 positions agree with TRBD1. V gave up 6 bases and J gave up 4 bases; unmatched junction bases: 8. This CDR3 region has 14 residues. The V gene's germline CDR1 is SQVTM and CDR2 ANQGSEA.